Presented here are 14 T cell receptor beta chains from one specimen sequenced in a study of blood T cell repertoires in COVID-19. Clones were read by immunoSEQ multiplex PCR, and TCRdb kept only the in-frame ones, dropping some. The profile shows 100,000 to 150,000 clones, under 90% of them singletons. Input material: PBMCs or T cells enriched from blood (not recorded which). All receptors derive from a man in his forties or fifties with acute COVID-19.

The chain is built from TRBV10-1 and TRBJ2-2, with a tentative D call TRBD2 (5 bases). This CDR3 region has 15 residues. Germline CDR1 is WNHNN and CDR2 is SYGVQD (reference sequence). V lost 3 bases and J lost 4, with 12 bases in between. The CDR3 spells CASSDPSGSTGELFF. For the CDR3, the DNA is TGCGCCAGCAGTGATCCCTCGGGGAGCACCGGGGAGCTGTTTTTT.

The CDR3 protein is CASTRGEYEQYF. Written as DNA, the CDR3 is TGTGCCAGCACCAGGGGCGAATACGAGCAGTACTTC. This chain uses TRBV6-6 with TRBJ2-7; weak D call: TRBD1 (6 bases). There are 12 residues in the CDR3. Germline V gene lookup returns CDR1 MNHNY and CDR2 SVGAGI (reference sequence). Trimming stripped 7 bases from V and 4 bases from J, with 11 bases between.

The V gene is TRBV5-6, the J gene TRBJ1-5; D possibly corresponds to TRBD1 (5 bases). V was trimmed by 4 bases and J by 1 base, leaving 6 bases between them. Germline CDR1 and CDR2: SGHDT and YYEEEE. The CDR3 spans 13 residues. The DNA of the CDR3 is TGTGCCAGCAGCCCAGGGAGCAATCAGCCCCAGCATTTT. It codes for CASSPGSNQPQHF.

The chain has TRBV3-1 (or the pseudogene TRBV3-2) and TRBJ2-1, with 11 bases identical to TRBD2. V was clipped by 0 bases and J by 1 base; unmatched bases: 5. Germline V gene lookup returns CDR1 LGHDT and CDR2 YNNKEL (reference sequence). The CDR3 is made up of 18 amino acids. The CDR3 here is CASSQELTSGASYNEQFF. CDR3 bases: TGTGCCAGCAGCCAAGAGCTGACTAGCGGGGCTTCCTACAATGAGCAGTTCTTC.

The CDR3 is CASSLQQANTGELFF. The CDR3 DNA reads TGCGCCAGCAGCTTACAACAGGCGAACACCGGGGAGCTGTTTTTT. The V and J genes are TRBV5-1 and TRBJ2-2, with D maybe TRBD1 (5 bases). V lost 2 bases and J lost 0, with 8 bases in between. Germline CDR1 SGHRS, CDR2 YFSETQ. The CDR3 has 15 residues.

The J gene is TRBJ1-4, the V gene TRBV4-2; D perhaps matches TRBD1 (5 bases). V was trimmed by 4 bases and J by 5 bases, leaving 17 bases between them. CDR1 LGHNA and CDR2 YNFKEQ come from the germline V gene. The CDR3 is made up of 16 amino acids. Here the CDR3 DNA reads TGTGCCAGCAGCCCCCGAATTCAGGGCGAGAATGAAAAACTGTTTTTT. Its translation is CASSPRIQGENEKLFF.

The chain uses TRBV12-3 or TRBV12-4 and TRBJ2-1; the D gene is possibly TRBD2 (7 bases). The CDR3 runs to 13 residues. The ends were cut back, 6 bases at V and 5 bases at J, with 11 bases in the middle. The DNA of the CDR3 is TGTGCCAGCAGGGCGGGGGCGAACAATGAGCAGTTCTTC. Amino acid sequence: CASRAGANNEQFF.

The J gene is TRBJ1-1, the V gene TRBV5-1, with 7 bases that match TRBD1. The CDR3 is made up of 12 amino acids. Germline CDR1 reads SGHRS; CDR2 reads YFSETQ. Trimming took 0 bases from V and 7 from J; bases not matched to a gene: 0. CDR3 DNA: TGCGCCAGCAGCTTGGACAGGGGTGAAGCTTTCTTT. The encoded protein is CASSLDRGEAFF.

The V call is TRBV3-1 (or the pseudogene TRBV3-2), the J call TRBJ1-2, with D tentatively TRBD1 (6 bases). Trimming removed 1 base at V and 7 bases at J, with 13 bases between. This CDR3 has 14 amino acids. CDR1 and CDR2 from the germline V gene are LGHDT and YNNKEL (reference sequence). Written as DNA, the CDR3 is TGTGCCAGCAGCCAAGTAGGGGGGGCGCGTGGCTACACCTTC. Translated: CASSQVGGARGYTF.

The chain employs TRBV5-1 and TRBJ2-2, with D unclear. The CDR3 extends over 14 amino acids. CDR1 and CDR2 (germline): SGHRS, YFSETQ. V lost 0 bases and J 3 bases, leaving 6 bases between the germline ends. The CDR3 protein is CASSLAVYTGELFF. Written as DNA, the CDR3 is TGCGCCAGCAGCTTGGCTGTTTACACCGGGGAGCTGTTTTTT.

The V gene is TRBV7-2, the J gene TRBJ1-4; D call uncertain. CDR1 SGHTA and CDR2 FQGNSA come from the germline V gene. This CDR3 comprises 14 residues. Trimming stripped 5 bases from V and 7 bases from J, with 14 bases between. CDR3 amino acids: CASSADGEGEKLFF. The CDR3 DNA reads as TGTGCCAGCAGCGCTGACGGGGAGGGTGAAAAACTGTTTTTT.

This rearrangement joins TRBV5-1 to TRBJ2-3, with TRBD2 matching over 11 bases. CDR1 is SGHRS and CDR2 is YFSETQ in the germline V gene. This CDR3 is 17 amino acids long. Trimming cost V 2 bases and J 5 bases; bases outside gene matches: 10. CDR3 sequence: CASSFSSLAGGKDTQYF. Written as DNA, the CDR3 is TGCGCCAGCAGCTTCTCCTCCCTAGCGGGAGGTAAAGATACGCAGTATTTT.

This chain uses TRBV18 with TRBJ1-3, with a possible D match to TRBD1 (5 bases). V was shortened by 5 bases and J by 0 bases, with 14 bases between the two germline ends. Germline values: CDR1 KGHSH, CDR2 LQKENI. This CDR3 is 16 amino acids long. The CDR3, as DNA: TGTGCCAGCTCATCTTTACAGGACCTCTCTGGAAACACCATATATTTT. It specifies CASSSLQDLSGNTIYF.

This chain connects TRBV10-3 to TRBJ2-5; maybe TRBD2 (6 bases). Trimming left V 2 bases short and J 1 base short, with 11 bases between. Germline-derived CDR1 and CDR2 are ENHRY and SYGVKD. CDR3 length: 15 residues. The CDR3 here is CAISEGELAQETQYF. In DNA form, the CDR3 reads TGTGCCATCAGTGAGGGGGAACTAGCCCAAGAGACCCAGTACTTC.